This T cell receptor (beta chain) was retrieved from a study of T-cell memory formation after mild COVID-19 (dated by TCRdb to the early 2020s). Background on the whole study: TCR sequence clusters from the two donors were largely donor specific. In two donors, T-cell clones that expanded and contracted after mild COVID-19 were tracked by sequencing TCRalpha and TCRbeta repertoires over time. The cohort was made up of two young adult volunteers, one female and one male, who were previously healthy. The research as a whole found: Only two mild cases were covered by the study, and larger cohorts that include severe cases with pre-infection samples were considered necessary. Whether the second-wave clones peaking on day 37 were SARS-CoV-2 specific was not confirmed. Clones contracting from day 15 to 85 had balanced CD4/CD8 phenotypes, while a second wave expanding from day 15 to 37 was biased towards CD4+. Contracting CD4+ clones were found mainly in CM and EM memory subsets, while CD8+ clones were enriched in EMRA. Some responding clones were detected in pre-infection memory, which suggested that pre-existing cross-reactive memory T cells had joined the SARS-CoV-2 response.

This clonotype occurred a few times. The antigen it recognizes is unknown. The input lacks base qualities; no much larger clone sits a single base away. The sequencing machine was an Illumina NovaSeq 6000. TCRalpha and TCRbeta cDNA libraries were constructed by 5'RACE with constant-segment primers, with sample barcodes and unique molecular identifiers being introduced. Trizol reagent was used to extract RNA from every sample. Amplification of the libraries took two PCR steps, and the second step added a second sample barcode plus Illumina TruSeq adapters. Libraries were sequenced on an Illumina NovaSeq with 2 x 150 bp paired-end reads. Per the authors' processing: Demultiplexing of reads and collapsing into UMI-guided consensus sequences were performed with migec v1.2.7. Using mixcr v2.1.11, the UMI consensuses were aligned to TRA and TRB V and J templates and assembled into clonotypes. A clonotype was counted as expanded or contracted only if both edgeR and NoisET called the change significant, with noise models trained on biological replicates. edgeR calls used a false discovery rate-adjusted p below 0.01 and a log2 fold-change threshold of 1. As an exploratory analysis of dynamics, PCA with hierarchical clustering was applied to max-normalized trajectories of the 1000 most abundant clonotypes. Separately sequenced CD4+ and CD8+ repertoires were used to assign a CD4 or CD8 phenotype to each responding clone. Clones were called with MiXCR by TCRdb after fastp trimmed the public reads at Q25, and only in-frame beta chains were retained. Entries that share a CDR3 protein sequence are merged under the most common genes and DNA. The V and J calls reflect TCRdb's pipeline rather than the authors' work. The sample table lists over 250,000 distinct CDR3 sequences, approximately 16% of them with a count of one. The top ten clonotypes cover 22% of the sample.

Ficoll-Paque density gradient centrifugation was used to isolate PBMCs. Per the germline V gene, SGDLS is the CDR1 and YYNGEE is the CDR2. From its cysteine to its phenylalanine, the CDR3 spans 15 amino acids. The sequence is cut down to CDR3 DNA, 45 bases in frame from base 1. At the junction V is shortened by 0 bases and J by 6 bases; bases outside the gene matches: 5. Source material: PBMCs or a T cell subset sorted from them (not recorded which). The receptor chain draws on TRBV9 and TRBJ2-2; TRBD1 aligns with 7 central bases. This receptor was taken from a man aged 18 to 30 who had mild COVID-19 (a few samples of this study predate the infection). The sample titles of this study are shuffled in the database, so cell type and time point are left out; the donor was told from shared clones. The CDR3 loop reads CASSVEAQGAGELFF. The DNA sequence follows: TGTGCCAGCAGCGTAGAAGCCCAGGGGGCCGGGGAGCTGTTTTTT.